Listed here are 26 T cell receptor beta chains from one sample, sequenced in a study of cytomegalovirus exposure and HLA in healthy donors. The PCR made use of 60 Vbeta and 13 Jbeta primers. TCRdb's copy holds only in-frame clones and misses some; the assay was immunoSEQ multiplex PCR. Of 180,000 or so clones listed, about 9% are singletons. The sequenced sample consisted of PBMCs. The receptors shown here come from a woman in her 30s in good health and CMV-seropositive.

This clone occurred a few times. The V call is TRBV5-8, the J call TRBJ1-5; D gene unclear. The CDR3 consists of 11 residues. The V and J ends lost 2 bases and 6 bases respectively, with 3 bases between them. Germline lookup yields CDR1 SGHTS and CDR2 YDEGEE. As DNA, the CDR3 is TGTGCCAGCAGCTTTCGTCAGCCCCAGCATTTT. This encodes CASSFRQPQHF.

This rearrangement joins TRBV5-4 to TRBJ1-2, with D perhaps TRBD1 (5 bases). The CDR3 is 12 amino acids. Trimming took off 2 bases at V and 8 bases at J, with 10 bases between the two ends. The germline gives CDR1 SGHNT, CDR2 YYREEE (reference sequence). The CDR3 DNA follows: TGTGCCAGCAGCTTCTGGCGGGGCGGCTACACCTTC. Encoded protein: CASSFWRGGYTF.

CDR3 sequence: CASSEPRSNTGELFF. The DNA for the CDR3 is TGTGCCAGCAGTGAACCCAGATCAAACACCGGGGAGCTGTTTTTT. The chain links TRBV6-1 to TRBJ2-2; D unclear. CDR3 length equals 15 residues. Germline CDR1 and CDR2: MNHNS and SASEGT. The V end was cut by 2 bases, the J end by 2 bases, with 9 bases between.

This chain joins TRBV5-1 and TRBJ1-2, with 8 bases that match TRBD1. Germline V lookup: CDR1 SGHRS, CDR2 YFSETQ. The CDR3 covers 15 residues. V lost 0 bases, J lost 9 bases, and 10 bases stayed unmatched. The CDR3 nucleotides read TGCGCCAGCAGCTTGGGGGGACAGGCATTAGATAGCTACACCTTC. It is translated as CASSLGGQALDSYTF.

The CDR3 region is CATIERPGQRKNPGANVLTF. As DNA, the CDR3 is TGTGCCACCATCGAGAGACCGGGACAGAGAAAGAATCCTGGGGCCAACGTCCTGACTTTC. The chain employs TRBV15 and TRBJ2-6; 7 nucleotides line up with TRBD1. The V gene's germline CDR1 is LNHNV and CDR2 YYDKDF (reference sequence). This CDR3 region has 20 residues. J was trimmed by 2 bases and V by 7 bases; bases with no gene match: 20.

The table lists this clone with a few counts. The chain is built from TRBV27 and TRBJ2-7; 7 nucleotides line up with TRBD2. CDR1 is MNHEY, CDR2 SMNVEV, per germline (reference sequence). The V gene end was trimmed by 5 bases and the J gene end by 4 bases; junction bases not matched to a gene: 5. This CDR3 has 13 amino acids. DNA of the CDR3: TGTGCCAGCAGTAGTATCGGGGGGTACGAGCAGTACTTC. It yields the protein CASSSIGGYEQYF.

This clone was recorded a few times. The chain carries TRBV5-1 and TRBJ2-6; possibly TRBD2 for D (5 bases). The length of the CDR3 is 17 residues. The V gene lost 0 bases and the J gene lost 0 bases, with 10 bases spanning the gap. Germline-derived CDR1 and CDR2 are SGHRS and YFSETQ. The CDR3 nucleotides are TGCGCCAGCAGCTTGGGAGCGGCAAACTCTGGGGCCAACGTCCTGACTTTC. Translating gives CASSLGAANSGANVLTF.

In this sample, this clone turned up a few times. This chain connects TRBV5-1 to TRBJ2-7; 11 bases align to TRBD1. With 0 bases clipped from V and 6 bases from J, the junction kept 5 bases outside the gene matches. The CDR3 sequence is 15 residues long. Germline lookup yields CDR1 SGHRS and CDR2 YFSETQ. CDR3 sequence: CASSLAGTGGLEQYF. The CDR3 DNA follows: TGCGCCAGCAGCTTGGCCGGGACAGGGGGTCTCGAGCAGTACTTC.

J is TRBJ2-2 and V is TRBV19, with 10 bases matching TRBD1. Per the germline V gene, CDR1 is LNHDA and CDR2 is SQIVND (reference sequence). J lost 5 bases, V lost 6 bases, and 3 bases had no gene match. The CDR3 loop spans 14 amino acids. The CDR3 protein is CASSAGQGTGELFF. The CDR3, as DNA: TGTGCCAGTAGCGCGGGACAGGGGACCGGGGAGCTGTTTTTT.

V gene TRBV11-2 combines with J gene TRBJ2-1; TRBD2 agrees at 7 bases. CDR1 is SGHAT and CDR2 is FQNNGV in the germline V gene. The CDR3 spans 15 residues. The J segment lost 2 bases and the V segment lost 1 base, leaving 2 bases of the junction unmatched. CDR3 DNA: TGTGCCAGCAGCTTAGGAGCGGGGCCCTACAATGAGCAGTTCTTC. Translation gives CASSLGAGPYNEQFF. The variable domain in full, with the rest retrieved from reference TRBV11-2 and TRBJ2-1, is EAGVAQSPRYKIIEKRQSVAFWCNPISGHATLYWYQQILGQGPKLLIQFQNNGVVDDSQLPKDRFSAERLKGVDSTLKIQPAKLEDSAVYLCASSLGAGPYNEQFFGPGTRLTVL.

This sequence joins TRBV2 and TRBJ2-7; 8 nucleotides match TRBD1. V dropped 6 bases and J dropped 3; count of bases not matched to a gene: 10. CDR1 SNHLY and CDR2 FYNNEI come from the germline V gene. CDR3 length: 15 residues. This CDR3 reads CASRDFGTGHYEQYF. In nucleotides, the CDR3 is TGTGCCAGCAGGGATTTCGGGACAGGCCACTACGAGCAGTACTTC.

The chain is built from TRBV30 and TRBJ1-1; TRBD1 aligns across 8 bases. CDR1 and CDR2 (germline): GTSNPN, SVGIG (reference sequence). Trimming removed 0 bases from V and 3 bases from J; junction bases left unmatched: 15. The CDR3 is 18 residues long. The chain's CDR3 is CAWSVRAGGFQAHTEAFF. For the CDR3, the DNA is TGTGCCTGGAGTGTACGAGCAGGGGGCTTTCAGGCTCACACTGAAGCTTTCTTT.

V and J are TRBV25-1 and TRBJ1-3, with 8 bases that match TRBD1. Per germline, CDR1 MGHDK and CDR2 SYGVNS. The CDR3 sequence is 14 residues long. With 8 bases clipped from V and 4 bases from J, the junction kept 7 bases outside the gene matches. Written as DNA, the CDR3 is TGTGCCAGCCTCGCGCCAGGGGGCGGAAACACCATATATTTT. Residues: CASLAPGGGNTIYF.

This clone has a handful of counts. The chain couples TRBV7-2 to TRBJ1-1; 11 nucleotides line up with TRBD1. This CDR3 spans 13 amino acids. CDR1 and CDR2 (germline): SGHTA, FQGNSA. J was trimmed by 8 bases and V by 5 bases; bases with no gene match: 4. The CDR3 sequence is CASSPDRGREAFF. CDR3 DNA: TGTGCCAGCAGCCCGGACAGGGGGCGCGAAGCTTTCTTT.

V and J are TRBV6-1 and TRBJ1-2; 10 nucleotides agree with TRBD1. Unmatched junction bases numbered 10, after V lost 8 bases and J lost 7 bases. CDR1 MNHNS and CDR2 SASEGT come from the germline V gene. The CDR3 has 14 residues. CDR3 sequence reads: CASRKTGGAGGYTF. In nucleotides, the CDR3 is TGTGCCAGCCGGAAGACAGGGGGCGCCGGTGGCTACACCTTC.

This clone was seen repeatedly, ten times or more. The V and J genes are TRBV7-9 and TRBJ2-7, with TRBD1 as a possible D gene (6 bases). The germline CDR1 and CDR2 sequences are SEHNR and FQNEAQ (reference sequence). The CDR3 runs 17 residues. V was trimmed by 5 bases and J by 0 bases, leaving 20 bases between them. This CDR3 is CASSPGYRERSSYEQYF. For the CDR3, the DNA is TGTGCCAGCAGCCCAGGATACAGGGAGCGGAGCTCCTACGAGCAGTACTTC.

This clone occurred a few times. The CDR3 nucleotides read TGCGCCAGCAGAACCGGGTACGAGCAGTACTTC. Protein product: CASRTGYEQYF. The gene calls are TRBV5-1 and TRBJ2-7; D unclear. The germline CDR1 and CDR2 sequences are SGHRS and YFSETQ. This CDR3 spans 11 amino acids. V lost 5 bases and J 4 bases, leaving 7 bases between the germline ends. Full variable domain (rest looked up from reference TRBV5-1 and TRBJ2-7): KAGVTQTPRYLIKTRGQQVTLSCSPISGHRSVSWYQQTPGQGLQFLFEYFSETQRNKGNFPGRFSGRQFSNSRSEMNVSTLELGDSALYLCASRTGYEQYFGPGTRLTVT.

The chain employs TRBV12-2 and TRBJ2-1; the table assigns TRBD2, which was not confirmed against the DNA. TRBV12-2 is a pseudogene locus. The CDR3 sequence is 16 residues long. CDR3 protein: CASRLVSGLADNEQFF. CDR3 DNA: TGTGCAAGTCGCTTAGTGTCGGGACTAGCGGACAATGAGCAGTTCTTC.

CDR3 coding DNA: TGTGCCAGCAGCCAAGTTCAAGCGGGAGGGGGCGAGCAGTACTTC. Protein: CASSQVQAGGGEQYF. The gene calls are TRBV14 and TRBJ2-7, with 10 bases fitting TRBD2. The CDR3 is 15 amino acids. From germline, CDR1 is SGHDN and CDR2 FVKESK. The trim removed 1 base at V and 6 bases at J, leaving 6 bases unmatched.

This chain uses TRBV14 with TRBJ1-3; D possibly corresponds to TRBD1 (5 bases). The CDR3 contains 15 residues. The germline V and J ends were trimmed by 0 bases and 2 bases, with 8 bases remaining between them. The germline gives CDR1 SGHDN, CDR2 FVKESK. The CDR3 sequence: CASSQDGGAGNTIYF. The DNA for the CDR3 is TGTGCCAGCAGCCAAGACGGAGGGGCTGGAAACACCATATATTTT.

In its sample, this clone was seen a few times. The V gene is TRBV11-2, the J gene TRBJ2-3; 8 bases line up with TRBD2. The V gene's germline CDR1 is SGHAT and CDR2 FQNNGV. This CDR3 is built from 15 residues. Germline trimming cut 1 base from V and 6 bases from J; bases unmatched to any gene: 6. CDR3 sequence reads: CASSLASGRADTQYF. The CDR3 bases are TGTGCCAGCAGCTTAGCCAGCGGGAGAGCCGATACGCAGTATTTT.

The chain links TRBV10-3 to TRBJ2-7; D might be TRBD1 (6 bases). This CDR3 spans 14 amino acids. The germline V gene has CDR1 ENHRY and CDR2 SYGVKD. With 3 bases removed from V and 6 bases from J, the gap between germline ends came to 15 bases. The CDR3 DNA reads TGTGCCATCAGTGAAGGACAGTATGGTATCGAGCAGTACTTC. Protein product: CAISEGQYGIEQYF.

This chain links TRBV4-1 with TRBJ1-4, with 9 nucleotides matching TRBD1. The CDR3 totals 17 residues. Losses at the gene ends were 4 bases for V and 0 bases for J; bases not matched to a gene: 6. Germline CDR1 is MGHRA and CDR2 is YSYEKL. CDR3 sequence reads: CASSPGTGPATNEKLFF. In DNA form, the CDR3 reads TGCGCCAGCAGCCCTGGGACAGGGCCCGCAACTAATGAAAAACTGTTTTTT.

The V call is TRBV5-4, the J call TRBJ2-5; D is undetermined. The J call may be incorrect, as the DNA end agrees better with TRBJ2-7. The germline CDR1 and CDR2 sequences are SGHNT and YYREEE (reference sequence). This CDR3 comprises 13 residues. The CDR3 protein is CASSLDQDYEQYF. As DNA, the CDR3 is TGTGCCAGCAGCTTGGACCAGGACTACGAGCAGTACTTC.

V and J are TRBV4-2 and TRBJ1-1; D remains unclear. Trimming cost V 1 base and J 1 base, with 7 bases left between them. Germline CDR1 reads LGHNA; CDR2 reads YNFKEQ. This CDR3 is built from 14 residues. In nucleotides, the CDR3 is TGTGCCAGCAGCCAAGTCCAGGAGAACACTGAAGCTTTCTTT. Its protein product is CASSQVQENTEAFF.

V gene TRBV7-9 combines with J gene TRBJ2-3, with TRBD2 matching over 9 bases. The V segment lost 7 bases and the J segment 5 bases; nucleotides outside the gene matches: 13. This CDR3 has 16 residues. The germline CDR1 and CDR2 sequences are SEHNR and FQNEAQ (reference sequence). The CDR3 protein is CASIKVGREGGDTQYF. DNA of the CDR3: TGTGCCAGCATCAAGGTCGGGCGGGAGGGAGGAGATACGCAGTATTTT.